This TCR beta chain emerged from a study of T-cell reconstitution after alpha-beta-depleted transplantation in children. Study results and caveats: T-cell counts and diversity at one year post-transplant came mainly from newly produced T cells.

Germline loops: CDR1 MGHRA, CDR2 YSYEKL. This CDR3 comprises 11 residues. The V gene lost 3 bases and the J gene lost 9 bases, with 6 bases spanning the gap. Construction of the TCRbeta library involved unique molecular identifiers. Each CDR3 protein gets one entry after TCRdb re-called the PCR reads with MiXCR. The data contain about 600,000 distinct CDR3 sequences, more than 20% of them singletons. This clonotype appeared once. Its antigen is not known. This sequence was found in a boy less than two years old who had a stem cell transplant for acute myeloid leukemia, so the T cells may come from the graft donor. The sample in question was PBMCs, mostly from graft donor cells, obtained 360 days after TCRalphabeta/CD19-depleted stem cell transplant. The rearrangement links TRBV4-1 to TRBJ2-1; no clear D. CDR3 residues: CASSHYGEQFF. In DNA form, the CDR3 reads TGCGCCAGCAGCCATTACGGTGAGCAGTTCTTC.